Below, 15 T cell receptor beta chains from the same sample are listed, as sequenced in a study of tumor-infiltrating lymphocytes in primary liver carcinoma. Joint extraction of RNA and DNA used 20-30 mg of bulk tissue that was unsorted. Researchers generated TCR beta cDNA from around 510 ng of total RNA, relying on a constant-region primer. Library construction for TCR beta comprised three nested multiplex PCR rounds performed with slightly modified ARM-PCR. Forward primers for TRBV1-TRBV30 and a C-beta reverse primer served the first two PCR rounds, at 10 cycles each. Each CDR3 protein is one row after TCRdb ran MiXCR on the multiplex PCR reads. This sample yields some 87,000 distinct CDR3 sequences, of which approximately 72% are seen a single time; around 30% belongs to the top ten. Sequencing used tumor-adjacent normal liver tissue. Source of these receptors: a man aged 35-49 years with primary liver carcinoma and hepatitis B virus infection.

This clonotype appeared many times. The chain is built from TRBV29-1 and TRBJ2-3; no definite D call. The V and J ends lost 6 bases and 5 bases respectively, with 21 bases between them. CDR1 and CDR2 from the germline V gene are SQVTM and ANQGSEA. CDR3 length equals 15 residues. DNA for the CDR3: TGCAGCGTCGGCCGACGGCGTCTAGAGCAAGATACGCAGTATTTT. Protein: CSVGRRRLEQDTQYF.

In its sample, this clonotype was seen many times. In DNA form, the CDR3 reads TGTGCCAGCAGCCCCTACGGACAGGGGGCGAGGAACACTGAAGCTTTCTTT. Translating it yields CASSPYGQGARNTEAFF. V is TRBV11-2 and J is TRBJ1-1, with 11 bases fitting TRBD1. V dropped 5 bases and J dropped 1; count of bases not matched to a gene: 9. The CDR3 is made up of 17 amino acids. The V gene's germline CDR1 is SGHAT and CDR2 FQNNGV. Full variable domain (outside the CDR3, taken from reference TRBV11-2 and TRBJ1-1): EAGVAQSPRYKIIEKRQSVAFWCNPISGHATLYWYQQILGQGPKLLIQFQNNGVVDDSQLPKDRFSAERLKGVDSTLKIQPAKLEDSAVYLCASSPYGQGARNTEAFFGQGTRLTVV.

Note on this clonotype: Being one base from a much bigger clone, this may be a read error. V gene TRBV19 combines with J gene TRBJ1-2; D perhaps matches TRBD1 (5 bases). This CDR3 has 12 amino acids. The germline V gene encodes CDR1 LNHDA and CDR2 SQIVND (reference sequence). The CDR3 nucleotides are TGTGCCAGAAGTATGGGGGGATATGGCTACACCTTC. The encoded protein is CARSMGGYGYTF.

This clonotype is labeled medium-sized. The rearrangement uses TRBV11-2 and TRBJ1-2, with D unresolved. Per germline, CDR1 SGHAT and CDR2 FQNNGV. V was trimmed by 8 bases and J by 2 bases, leaving 12 bases between them. The CDR3 consists of 13 residues. The CDR3 DNA reads as TGTGCCAGCCAATCGCCGGTCAACTATGGCTACACCTTC. It translates to CASQSPVNYGYTF.

This clonotype is medium-sized in the sample. The chain recombines TRBV11-2 with TRBJ2-3; D unclear. This CDR3 is built from 11 residues. CDR1 SGHAT and CDR2 FQNNGV come from the germline V gene. Trimming left V 5 bases short and J 1 base short, with 1 base between. The chain's CDR3 is CASSRTDTQYF. CDR3 DNA: TGTGCCAGCAGCCGCACAGATACGCAGTATTTT.

The chain links TRBV12-3 or TRBV12-4 to TRBJ2-1, with D hard to call. Trimming left V 6 bases short and J 15 bases short, with 30 bases between. The CDR3 consists of 16 residues. This chain's CDR3 is CASSLWSLGRTNGRFF. CDR3 in DNA: TGTGCCAGCAGCCTCTGGAGCCTGGGCAGGACCAATGGGCGGTTCTTC.

In the case of this clonotype: This could be a read error, since a much larger clone is one nucleotide away. For the CDR3, the DNA is TGTACCTGGAGTGAAGCCGGGTCAGCTAGCAATCAGCCCCAGCATTTT. Translating it yields CTWSEAGSASNQPQHF. The chain recombines TRBV30 with TRBJ1-5; D is unclear. There are 16 residues in the CDR3. In germline, CDR1 is GTSNPN, CDR2 SVGIG (reference sequence).

This chain connects TRBV2 to TRBJ2-4; D gene uncertain. In germline, CDR1 is SNHLY, CDR2 FYNNEI. The CDR3 is 13 amino acids. V was trimmed by 7 bases and J by 2 bases, leaving 9 bases between them. The CDR3 region is CASNRGPKNIQYF. As DNA, the CDR3 is TGTGCCAGCAACCGCGGACCCAAAAACATTCAGTACTTC.

This clonotype came up many times. The rearrangement links TRBV6-2 or TRBV6-3 to TRBJ2-7, with D maybe TRBD2 (5 bases). This CDR3 has 11 amino acids. With 6 bases removed from V and 7 bases from J, the gap between germline ends came to 10 bases. Looked up from germline, CDR1 is MNHEY and CDR2 is SVGEGT. The CDR3 region is CASSPRGEQYF. Here the CDR3 DNA reads TGTGCCAGCAGCCCTAGAGGGGAGCAGTACTTC.

About this clonotype itself: The junction departs from the called germline gene at one end, perhaps through a read error. The CDR3 DNA reads as TGTGCTAGCAGCACGGGACAGGCAATCAATTCACCCCTCCACTTT. Translation gives CASSTGQAINSPLHF. V usage is TRBV7-2 and J usage is TRBJ1-6; 8 bases are a match to TRBD1. This CDR3 is built from 15 residues. CDR1 is SGHTA, CDR2 FQGNSA, per germline.

This clonotype was picked up a small number of times. This sequence joins TRBV18 and TRBJ1-5, with D possibly TRBD1 on 5 matching bases. Germline V gene data show CDR1 as KGHSH and CDR2 as LQKENI. The V end was cut by 2 bases, the J end by 2 bases, with 13 bases between. The CDR3 sequence is 16 residues long. The CDR3 region is CASSPTVVGGNQPQHF. The CDR3 region has the DNA TGTGCCAGCTCACCAACGGTGGTGGGGGGCAATCAGCCCCAGCATTTT.

This clonotype was detected only once. This sequence joins TRBV12-3 or TRBV12-4 and TRBJ2-5; possible D gene TRBD1, 5 bases. Trimming took 10 bases from V and 10 from J, leaving 16 bases between them. The CDR3 is 11 residues long. The CDR3 spells CATSAAGFQYF. CDR3 DNA: TGTGCCACTAGTGCCGCAGGGTTCCAGTACTTC.

There are a few counts of this clonotype. The genes are TRBV2 and TRBJ1-4; D perhaps matches TRBD1 (6 bases). The CDR3 spans 14 residues. The V and J ends lost 1 base and 8 bases respectively, with 11 bases between them. Germline V gene data show CDR1 as SNHLY and CDR2 as FYNNEI. The CDR3 DNA follows: TGTGCCAGCAGTGAAGGGACAGAAGGGGAAAAACTGTTTTTT. This sequence encodes CASSEGTEGEKLFF.

By frequency in the sample, this clonotype is large (0.1 to 1%). This rearrangement joins TRBV4-1 to TRBJ1-1; 7 nucleotides match TRBD1. Germline CDR1 and CDR2: MGHRA and YSYEKL. The CDR3 sequence is 15 residues long. V trimming: 2 bases; J trimming: 3 bases; junction bases outside the gene matches: 6. CDR3 region: CASSQLRGGDTEAFF. Here the CDR3 DNA reads TGCGCCAGCAGCCAACTCAGGGGGGGTGACACTGAAGCTTTCTTT.

To note about this clonotype: With a much larger clone just one base away, this may be a read error. The conserved phenylalanine or tryptophan is not found at the CDR3 terminus, so this likely reflects a read error. The V and J genes are TRBV6-6 and TRBJ2-7; TRBD1 or TRBD2 may be the D gene (5 bases each). From germline, CDR1 is MNHNY and CDR2 SVGAGI (reference sequence). CDR3 length equals 14 residues. The CDR3 region has the DNA TGTGCCCGCAGTGCTTCCGGGGTACAGGATGAGCAGTACTTA. As protein: CARSASGVQDEQYL.